The 22 T cell receptor beta chains listed next were all sequenced from one sample in a study of shared T cell receptors in the human thymus. The assay was immunoSEQ multiplex PCR, and TCRdb's table has in-frame clones only and misses some. The table records some 700,000 clones, roughly 90% of them present only once. These same data were also listed under a study on human thymus T cells.

The sequenced sample was thymocytes. The source of these receptors is a boy under two years old with a congenital heart defect.

The chain couples TRBV4-3 to TRBJ2-7; 9 bases match TRBD1. V was pared by 1 base and J by 9 bases, with 10 bases of the junction left unmatched. The CDR3 totals 15 residues. Germline V CDR1 and CDR2: LGHNA, YSLEER. The CDR3 protein is CASSQGRQGVWRQYF. In DNA form, the CDR3 reads TGCGCCAGCAGCCAAGGGAGACAGGGGGTGTGGCGGCAGTACTTC.

This chain connects TRBV10-1 to TRBJ1-2, with a tentative D call TRBD1 (6 bases). Germline V gives CDR1 WNHNN, CDR2 SYGVQD (reference sequence). V was trimmed by 5 bases and J by 3 bases, leaving 10 bases between them. The CDR3 spans 13 residues. The chain's CDR3 is CASSYRDDYGYTF. The CDR3, as DNA: TGCGCCAGCAGTTACAGGGACGACTATGGCTACACCTTC.

This chain connects TRBV10-3 to TRBJ2-2, with TRBD1 matching 9 bases. V was clipped by 2 bases and J by 6 bases; unmatched bases: 4. The germline gives CDR1 ENHRY, CDR2 SYGVKD. The CDR3 runs to 15 residues. CDR3 sequence (DNA): TGTGCCATCAGTGAGGGGGACAGGGTAGCCGGGGAGCTGTTTTTT. As protein: CAISEGDRVAGELFF.

The chain links TRBV7-9 to TRBJ1-1; 7 nucleotides line up with TRBD1. The CDR3 runs 13 residues. Germline CDR1 and CDR2: SEHNR and FQNEAQ (reference sequence). J was trimmed by 9 bases and V by 5 bases; bases with no gene match: 9. CDR3 region: CASSPSVQGKAFF. DNA of the CDR3: TGTGCCAGCAGCCCTTCCGTACAGGGGAAAGCTTTCTTT.

V usage is TRBV2 and J usage is TRBJ1-2; tentative D call: TRBD1 (6 bases). Trimming shortened V by 3 bases and J by 2 bases, and 19 bases separated the two germline ends. The CDR3 is made up of 17 amino acids. Germline lookup yields CDR1 SNHLY and CDR2 FYNNEI. In DNA, the CDR3 is TGTGCCAGCAGTGATATTGTATGTTGGACAGAAAACTATGGCTACACCTTC. This translates into CASSDIVCWTENYGYTF.

V gene TRBV6-6 combines with J gene TRBJ1-1, with D perhaps TRBD1 (6 bases). Trimming shortened V by 2 bases and J by 0 bases, and 13 bases separated the two germline ends. Germline V gene data show CDR1 as MNHNY and CDR2 as SVGAGI (reference sequence). There are 16 residues in the CDR3. CDR3 bases: TGTGCCAGCAGTTACCCGAACAGGGAAATGAACACTGAAGCTTTCTTT. Translated: CASSYPNREMNTEAFF.

This rearrangement joins TRBV20-1 to TRBJ1-2; TRBD1 might be the D (6 bases). Per germline, CDR1 DFQATT and CDR2 SNEGSKA (reference sequence). The CDR3 loop spans 11 amino acids. The CDR3 spells CRAQGSYGYTF. The CDR3 DNA is TGCAGGGCACAGGGCTCCTATGGCTACACCTTC.

This clone was counted once. The gene calls are TRBV11-3 and TRBJ2-3; weak D call: TRBD2 (6 bases). The germline V gene has CDR1 SGHNT and CDR2 YENEEA. The CDR3 runs to 18 residues. Trimming took 4 bases from V and 1 from J, leaving 21 bases between them. CDR3 loop: CASSSPRWREGGTDTQYF. The CDR3 coding sequence is TGTGCCAGCAGCTCCCCGAGGTGGAGGGAAGGTGGCACAGATACGCAGTATTTT.

CDR3: CASSPRTSGILYFLDTQYF. CDR3 nucleotide sequence: TGTGCCAGCAGCCCCAGGACTAGCGGGATCCTCTATTTCCTGGATACGCAGTATTTT. This sequence joins TRBV9 and TRBJ2-3; 12 nucleotides agree with TRBD2. J gave up 6 bases and V 4 bases, and 18 bases lay outside the gene matches. CDR3 size: 19 residues. In germline, CDR1 is SGDLS, CDR2 YYNGEE.

The rearrangement joins TRBV4-3 to TRBJ2-5, with D uncertain. V lost 0 bases and J 0 bases, leaving 11 bases between the germline ends. The germline V gene encodes CDR1 LGHNA and CDR2 YSLEER. The CDR3 has 16 residues. The CDR3 DNA sequence: TGCGCCAGCAGCCAAGATCGTAATTTTCACCAAGAGACCCAGTACTTC. Translation: CASSQDRNFHQETQYF.

This chain uses TRBV7-9 with TRBJ2-1, with D tentatively TRBD2 (5 bases). Germline V gene lookup returns CDR1 SEHNR and CDR2 FQNEAQ (reference sequence). There are 16 residues in the CDR3. V was shortened by 1 base and J by 5 bases, with 15 bases between the two germline ends. This CDR3 reads CASSLGFWTSDNEQFF. The CDR3 DNA is TGTGCCAGCAGCTTAGGATTTTGGACTTCTGACAATGAGCAGTTCTTC.

The chain joins TRBV11-2 to TRBJ2-7; perhaps TRBD2 as D (6 bases). The V gene's germline CDR1 is SGHAT and CDR2 FQNNGV. The germline V and J ends were trimmed by 5 bases and 3 bases, with 11 bases remaining between them. The CDR3 has 13 residues. The CDR3 DNA is TGTGCCAGCAGCCTCAGCGGGCACTACGAGCAGTACTTC. As protein: CASSLSGHYEQYF.

The chain uses TRBV30 and TRBJ1-4; D perhaps matches TRBD1 (6 bases). V dropped 0 bases and J dropped 4 bases, with 18 bases sitting between them. Germline V gene data show CDR1 as GTSNPN and CDR2 as SVGIG (reference sequence). The CDR3 sequence is 17 residues long. The CDR3 protein is CAWSVPPRTDNNEKLFF. Written as DNA, the CDR3 is TGTGCCTGGAGTGTACCCCCTCGGACAGACAATAATGAAAAACTGTTTTTT.

The chain joins TRBV5-6 to TRBJ2-7; TRBD1 agrees at 12 bases. Germline V gene data show CDR1 as SGHDT and CDR2 as YYEEEE. The ends lost 3 bases at V and 5 bases at J; junction bases unmatched: 9. There are 16 residues in the CDR3. Written as DNA, the CDR3 is TGTGCCAGCAGCTGGGGACAGGGGGCTGGTGATGACGAGCAGTACTTC. Its protein product is CASSWGQGAGDDEQYF. The full variable domain, rest sourced from reference TRBV5-6 and TRBJ2-7, is DAGVTQSPTHLIKTRGQQVTLRCSPKSGHDTVSWYQQALGQGPQFIFQYYEEEERQRGNFPDRFSGHQFPNYSSELNVNALLLGDSALYLCASSWGQGAGDDEQYFGPGTRLTVT.

The CDR3 is CASRNRGTGELFF. The CDR3 nucleotides read TGTGCCAGCAGAAATCGAGGCACCGGGGAGCTGTTTTTT. The J gene is TRBJ2-2, the V gene TRBV5-4; D is unresolved. V lost 5 bases, J lost 4 bases, and 9 bases lay in between. Germline values: CDR1 SGHNT, CDR2 YYREEE (reference sequence). The CDR3 totals 13 residues. Full variable domain (remainder filled in from reference TRBV5-4 and TRBJ2-2): ETGVTQSPTHLIKTRGQQVTLRCSSQSGHNTVSWYQQALGQGPQFIFQYYREEENGRGNFPPRFSGLQFPNYSSELNVNALELDDSALYLCASRNRGTGELFFGEGSRLTVL.

CDR3: CASSESDRTGEKLFF. Written as DNA, the CDR3 is TGTGCCAGCAGCGAATCTGACAGGACGGGTGAAAAACTGTTTTTT. The chain combines TRBV6-1 with TRBJ1-4, with D perhaps TRBD1 (6 bases). Trimming stripped 6 bases from V and 7 bases from J, with 18 bases between. CDR3 length: 15 residues. CDR1 is MNHNS and CDR2 is SASEGT in the germline V gene.

V is TRBV11-2 and J is TRBJ2-3; 10 nucleotides match TRBD2. The V gene end was trimmed by 5 bases and the J gene end by 6 bases; junction bases not matched to a gene: 11. This CDR3 is 16 amino acids long. Germline CDR1 reads SGHAT; CDR2 reads FQNNGV. CDR3 in DNA: TGTGCCAGCAGCCTCGGGACTAGCGCCGAGCGGGATACGCAGTATTTT. Amino acid sequence: CASSLGTSAERDTQYF.

The chain joins TRBV4-1 to TRBJ2-7; TRBD2 matches 8 bases. The CDR3 contains 13 residues. Germline CDR1 and CDR2: MGHRA and YSYEKL. Germline trimming cut 8 bases from V and 0 bases from J; bases unmatched to any gene: 3. The DNA of the CDR3 is TGCGCCAGCCGGGGGGGATTCTCCTACGAGCAGTACTTC. Amino acids: CASRGGFSYEQYF.

For this clone: The sample carries other DNA sequences with the same CDR3. V and J are TRBV5-1 and TRBJ2-7; tentative D call: TRBD1 (6 bases). The V end was cut by 8 bases, the J end by 2 bases, with 17 bases between. The CDR3 contains 14 residues. Germline V gene sequence: CDR1 SGHRS, CDR2 YFSETQ. In DNA, the CDR3 is TGCGCCAGTCGGGACAAGACAGAGCCCTACGAGCAGTACTTC. Residues: CASRDKTEPYEQYF.

The chain uses TRBV27 and TRBJ2-1, with 7 bases lining up with TRBD1. Per germline, CDR1 MNHEY and CDR2 SMNVEV (reference sequence). The V and J ends lost 7 bases and 3 bases, in that order; junction bases with no gene match: 12. This CDR3 contains 16 residues. CDR3 sequence reads: CASKPGQIYDYNEQFF. The DNA of the CDR3 is TGTGCCAGCAAACCGGGACAGATCTACGACTACAATGAGCAGTTCTTC.

This clone has just a few counts. V and J are TRBV19 and TRBJ2-1; TRBD1 aligns across 7 bases. The V and J ends lost 6 bases and 0 bases, in that order; junction bases with no gene match: 14. The CDR3 contains 18 residues. CDR1 is LNHDA, CDR2 SQIVND, per germline (reference sequence). CDR3 region: CASRMYGGQPYSYNEQFF. DNA of the CDR3: TGTGCCAGTAGAATGTATGGGGGACAGCCTTACTCCTACAATGAGCAGTTCTTC. The full variable domain, in which reference TRBV19 and TRBJ2-1 provide the parts outside the CDR3, is DGGITQSPKYLFRKEGQNVTLSCEQNLNHDAMYWYRQDPGQGLRLIYYSQIVNDFQKGDIAEGYSVSREKKESFPLTVTSAQKNPTAFYLCASRMYGGQPYSYNEQFFGPGTRLTVL.

The J gene is TRBJ1-1, the V gene TRBV7-3, with 7 bases lining up with TRBD1. The germline CDR1 and CDR2 sequences are SGHTA and FQGTGA. This CDR3 comprises 14 residues. Trimming at V came to 5 bases and at J to 6 bases, leaving 9 bases not matched to a gene. The DNA of the CDR3 is TGTGCCAGCAGCCAATATTTTCAGGGGGCTGAAGCTTTCTTT. Translating it yields CASSQYFQGAEAFF.